These 21 T cell receptor beta chains came from one sample sequenced in a study of tumor and adjacent non-tumor tissue in lung cancer. The library came from three nested PCR rounds adapted from ARM-PCR protocols. TCRdb called the multiplex PCR reads again in MiXCR, with one record for every CDR3 protein. This table holds around 140,000 distinct CDR3 sequences, around 66% found once. RNA was extracted from bulk tissue without any cell sorting. Sequencing was done on a sample of lung tumor tissue. The origin of the receptors is a man between 60 and 75 years old with small cell lung cancer.

The J gene is TRBJ2-1, the V gene TRBV5-5; D gene uncertain. V lost 2 bases and J 0 bases, leaving 9 bases between the germline ends. This CDR3 is built from 15 residues. CDR1 is SGHKS, CDR2 YYEKEE, per germline (reference sequence). The CDR3 nucleotides read TGTGCCAGCAGCTTTGGAATTGGCTCCTACAATGAGCAGTTCTTC. This gives the protein CASSFGIGSYNEQFF.

This clonotype appeared many times. The chain is built from TRBV6-5 and TRBJ2-2; 10 bases align to TRBD1. The ends lost 0 bases at V and 7 bases at J; junction bases unmatched: 8. Germline loops: CDR1 MNHEY, CDR2 SVGAGI. The CDR3 has 17 residues. The CDR3 coding sequence is TGTGCCAGCAGTTACTCTCTTCCGGGACAGGGGAACGGGGAGCTGTTTTTT. Translating it yields CASSYSLPGQGNGELFF.

On this clonotype: This may come from a read error, since a much larger clone is one base off. This sequence joins TRBV4-1 and TRBJ2-1; D is possibly TRBD2 (6 bases). The germline V gene has CDR1 MGHRA and CDR2 YSYEKL. The CDR3 is 16 amino acids. The CDR3 loop is CASSQDPGTAYDEQFF. CDR3 coding DNA: TGCGCCAGCAGCCAAGATCCGGGGACTGCCTACGATGAGCAGTTCTTC.

The table lists this clonotype with many counts. This chain connects TRBV11-2 to TRBJ2-7; D is uncertain. The germline CDR1 and CDR2 sequences are SGHAT and FQNNGV. V was clipped by 3 bases and J by 3 bases, with 12 bases between them. The CDR3 loop spans 14 amino acids. CDR3 sequence reads: CASSFFSGVYEQYF. CDR3 DNA: TGTGCCAGCAGCTTTTTCTCGGGCGTCTACGAGCAGTACTTC. Complete variable domain (other parts from reference TRBV11-2 and TRBJ2-7): EAGVAQSPRYKIIEKRQSVAFWCNPISGHATLYWYQQILGQGPKLLIQFQNNGVVDDSQLPKDRFSAERLKGVDSTLKIQPAKLEDSAVYLCASSFFSGVYEQYFGPGTRLTVT.

This clonotype has a single count. V usage is TRBV6-6 and J usage is TRBJ1-1; 7 bases are shared with TRBD1. Trimming took 7 bases from V and 7 from J; bases not matched to a gene: 15. This CDR3 region has 15 residues. Germline loops: CDR1 MNHNY, CDR2 SVGAGI (reference sequence). CDR3 coding DNA: TGTGCCAGCAAAACTAGGGGGCGTGGGTCCCATGAAGCTTTCTTT. Its protein is CASKTRGRGSHEAFF.

Notes on this clonotype: A clone one base away is much larger, so this may be a read error. The gene calls are TRBV10-1 and TRBJ1-5, with 7 bases aligning to TRBD1. Germline CDR1 is WNHNN and CDR2 is SYGVQD (reference sequence). CDR3 length: 17 amino acids. CDR3: CASTLRTGLSHNQPQNF. The CDR3 bases are TGCGCCAGCACTTTAAGGACAGGTCTCAGCCACAATCAGCCCCAGAATTTT.

As concerns this clonotype: A read error is possible here, since a much larger clone lies one base away. This sequence joins TRBV20-1 and TRBJ1-4; 8 bases line up with TRBD1. The CDR3 has 14 residues. Germline CDR1 reads DFQATT; CDR2 reads SNEGSKA (reference sequence). J was trimmed by 2 bases and V by 7 bases; bases with no gene match: 6. CDR3 residues: CSVSYRGTNEKLFF. In nucleotides, the CDR3 is TGCAGTGTTAGTTACAGGGGGACTAATGAAAAACTGTTTTTT.

V usage is TRBV12-5 and J usage is TRBJ2-1; 8 bases agree with TRBD1. V was pared by 6 bases and J by 7 bases, with 8 bases of the junction left unmatched. CDR1 is LGHNT and CDR2 is FRNRAP in the germline V gene. CDR3 length equals 14 residues. This CDR3 is CASGPGQGRNEQFF. Here the CDR3 DNA reads TGTGCTAGTGGGCCAGGACAGGGCCGGAATGAGCAGTTCTTC.

This clonotype was seen only once. A much bigger clone sits one base away, suggesting this may be a read error. This chain uses TRBV4-1 with TRBJ1-6; 11 nucleotides align to TRBD1. Germline V CDR1 and CDR2: MGHRA, YSYEKL. The CDR3 runs 16 residues. CDR3 amino acids: CASSRDPGQGDSPRHF. The CDR3 DNA reads as TGCGCCAGCAGCCGGGATCCGGGACAGGGGGATTCACCCCGCCACTTT.

In this sample, this clonotype turned up a few times. This chain links TRBV6-2 or TRBV6-3 with TRBJ2-7; 11 nucleotides match TRBD2. Germline lookup yields CDR1 MNHEY and CDR2 SVGEGT. The CDR3 covers 13 residues. The CDR3 sequence is CAGGTSGSYEQYF. The CDR3 DNA reads as TGTGCTGGAGGGACTAGCGGAAGCTACGAGCAGTACTTC.

This clonotype was detected a few times. One end of the junction does not line up with germline, which may come from a read error. The chain is built from TRBV20-1 and TRBJ1-1; D gene unclear. Germline CDR1 DFQATT, CDR2 SNEGSKA (reference sequence). CDR3 size: 12 residues. CDR3 sequence: CSTRDLDAEAFF. The CDR3 DNA sequence: TGCAGTACTAGGGATTTGGATGCTGAAGCTTTCTTT.

In the case of this clonotype: A junction end diverges from the germline sequence, so it may reflect a read error. The chain employs TRBV7-9 and TRBJ2-5; 9 bases are a match to TRBD2. The CDR3 contains 18 residues. Germline V gives CDR1 SEHNR, CDR2 FQNEAQ (reference sequence). The CDR3 protein is CARSLEFRLAGNGETQYF. For the CDR3, the DNA is TGTGCCCGCAGCTTAGAATTTAGGCTAGCGGGAAACGGAGAGACCCAGTACTTC.

In the case of this clonotype: A read error may explain this, as a much larger clone is one base away. The chain combines TRBV28 with TRBJ1-5; D gene ambiguous. The CDR3 extends over 13 amino acids. Germline CDR1 MDHEN, CDR2 SYDVKM. CDR3 loop: CASRFPNDLPLHF. The CDR3 DNA reads TGTGCCAGCAGGTTCCCCAATGATTTGCCCCTGCATTTT.

For this clonotype: The CDR3 does not close with the conserved phenylalanine or tryptophan, likely indicating a read error. This chain connects TRBV11-3 to TRBJ2-3; possibly TRBD2 for D (6 bases). Germline V gene lookup returns CDR1 SGHNT and CDR2 YENEEA. V lost 6 bases and J 3 bases, leaving 16 bases between the germline ends. CDR3 size: 15 residues. CDR3 DNA: TGTGCCAGCAGTCTGGGAGGAGCGGATACAGATACGCAGTATTCT. Translation gives CASSLGGADTDTQYS.

A word on this clonotype: Its ends do not fully match the called genes, so a read error is possible. V is TRBV24-1 and J is TRBJ2-7; 7 bases line up with TRBD2. The CDR3 is 14 residues long. Germline V gene data show CDR1 as KGHDR and CDR2 as SFDVKD. The CDR3 region is CATSEASGKDERYF. The CDR3 DNA is TGTGCCACCAGTGAGGCCAGCGGGAAGGACGAGCGGTACTTC.

About this clonotype: This could be a read error, since a much larger clone is one nucleotide away. This chain uses TRBV20-1 with TRBJ2-2, with D tentatively TRBD1 (6 bases). The CDR3 extends over 16 amino acids. Per germline, CDR1 DFQATT and CDR2 SNEGSKA (reference sequence). The V and J ends lost 0 bases and 5 bases respectively, with 16 bases between them. The CDR3 bases are TGCAGTGCTAGAGATCCTACCGGGACATCGACCGGGGAGCTGTTTTTT. It codes for CSARDPTGTSTGELFF.

This sequence joins TRBV28 and TRBJ2-7, with a tentative D call TRBD2 (6 bases). The CDR3 runs to 18 residues. Germline lookup yields CDR1 MDHEN and CDR2 SYDVKM. Trimming removed 6 bases at V and 2 bases at J, with 26 bases between. The CDR3 loop is CASSRPGERLVSPYEQYF. The CDR3 bases are TGTGCCAGCAGCCGCCCGGGAGAGCGATTAGTTTCACCCTACGAGCAGTACTTC.

Only a few counts were recorded for this clonotype. This clone may be a read error of a much larger clone one base away. In DNA form, the CDR3 reads TGTGTCAGCACCCGAGTGGGGGTCGAAGAGACCCAGTACTTC. Its protein product is CVSTRVGVEETQYF. The rearrangement links TRBV6-6 to TRBJ2-5; D is tentatively TRBD1 or TRBD2 (5 bases each). Germline loops: CDR1 MNHNY, CDR2 SVGAGI (reference sequence). This CDR3 comprises 14 residues.

Concerning this clonotype itself: This CDR3 is missing its conserved last phenylalanine or tryptophan, likely due to a read error. The chain joins TRBV20-1 to TRBJ2-1; 9 bases fit TRBD2. CDR1 is DFQATT and CDR2 is SNEGSKA in the germline V gene (reference sequence). J lost 2 bases, V lost 2 bases, and 4 bases had no gene match. The CDR3 length is 15 residues. The CDR3 DNA sequence: TGCAGTGCTAGATGGTCTAGCGGGGCCTACAATGAGCAGTTCTTG. Encoded protein: CSARWSSGAYNEQFL.

On this clonotype: The missing conserved phenylalanine or tryptophan at the end of this CDR3 makes a read error likely. The DNA is omitted, as the CDR3 cannot be located on it reliably, and the CDR3 follows TCRdb's listing. V usage is TRBV20-1 and J usage is TRBJ1-1; whether TRBD1, the table's D call, matches the DNA was not checked. The CDR3 is 13 amino acids in total, end residues counted. Germline V gives CDR1 DFQATT, CDR2 SNEGSKA (reference sequence). The CDR3 region is CSASRQGVTEPFI.

For this clonotype: A junction boundary mismatches the germline segment, possibly from a read error. J is TRBJ2-7 and V is TRBV6-1; D may be TRBD1 (6 bases). In germline, CDR1 is MNHNS, CDR2 SASEGT. This CDR3 is built from 16 residues. CDR3 nucleotide sequence: TGTACCAGCAGGGGCGGACCGCAGATCCACCCCTACGAGCAGTACTTC. It yields the protein CTSRGGPQIHPYEQYF.